These 10 T cell receptor beta chains share one sample of origin, sequenced in a study of blood T cell repertoires in COVID-19. Produced via immunoSEQ multiplex PCR; TCRdb's table is partial and in-frame only. There are 350,000 to 400,000 clones in the sample; 88% occur only once, and over 0.9% lies in the top ten. The sample consisted of PBMCs or T cells enriched from blood (not recorded which). These receptors were taken from a woman aged 30 to 39 with acute COVID-19.

The CDR3 DNA sequence: TGCGCCAGCAGGAGTACAGGGGGCCACGAGCAGTACTTC. Amino acid sequence: CASRSTGGHEQYF. V is TRBV5-1 and J is TRBJ2-7, with 9 bases identical to TRBD1. CDR1 is SGHRS and CDR2 is YFSETQ in the germline V gene. CDR3 length equals 13 residues. Losses at the gene ends were 5 bases for V and 5 bases for J; bases not matched to a gene: 5.

The CDR3 sequence: CASSLVGGSYEQYF. DNA of the CDR3: TGTGCCAGCAGCTTAGTGGGGGGCTCCTACGAGCAGTACTTC. The chain combines TRBV7-2 with TRBJ2-7; a weak D match, TRBD2 (6 bases). V was shortened by 1 base and J by 0 bases, with 7 bases between the two germline ends. Germline lookup yields CDR1 SGHTA and CDR2 FQGNSA. The CDR3 has 14 amino acids.

The chain links TRBV5-1 to TRBJ1-4, with D possibly TRBD1 on 5 matching bases. V was cut by 5 bases and J by 8 bases, with 16 bases left in between. CDR3 length: 14 amino acids. Germline V lookup: CDR1 SGHRS, CDR2 YFSETQ. The CDR3 is CASRLGQGKEKLFF. In DNA form, the CDR3 reads TGCGCCAGCAGGCTAGGCCAGGGCAAGGAAAAACTGTTTTTT.

This chain joins TRBV6-1 and TRBJ2-7, with 9 positions matching TRBD1. Germline CDR1 is MNHNS and CDR2 is SASEGT. V gave up 2 bases and J gave up 3 bases; unmatched junction bases: 8. The CDR3 loop spans 16 amino acids. The CDR3 loop is CASSETGTGFFYEQYF. As DNA, the CDR3 is TGTGCCAGCAGTGAAACCGGGACAGGGTTTTTCTACGAGCAGTACTTC.

The chain links TRBV12-5 to TRBJ2-5; no firm D call. V was pared by 0 bases and J by 1 base, with 9 bases between. This CDR3 has 15 amino acids. CDR1 and CDR2 from the germline V gene are LGHNT and FRNRAP. CDR3 loop: CASGLVVSGQETQYF. Written as DNA, the CDR3 is TGTGCTAGTGGTTTGGTAGTCTCAGGCCAAGAGACCCAGTACTTC.

The V gene is TRBV24-1, the J gene TRBJ2-2, with TRBD2 as a possible D gene (6 bases). Trimming stripped 5 bases from V and 3 bases from J, with 15 bases between. The CDR3 is made up of 16 amino acids. In germline, CDR1 is KGHDR, CDR2 SFDVKD. This CDR3 reads CATSGSAGRYTGELFF. The CDR3 nucleotides read TGTGCCACCAGTGGGTCGGCGGGGCGATACACCGGGGAGCTGTTTTTT.

The V gene is TRBV5-6, the J gene TRBJ2-1; TRBD2 matches 12 bases. J was trimmed by 10 bases and V by 4 bases; bases with no gene match: 9. The CDR3 loop spans 15 amino acids. The germline V gene has CDR1 SGHDT and CDR2 YYEEEE. This CDR3 is CASSTPTSGGREQFF. The CDR3 DNA sequence: TGTGCCAGCAGCACACCGACTAGCGGGGGCAGGGAGCAGTTCTTC.

V is TRBV19 and J is TRBJ2-3; the match to TRBD1 covers 12 bases. CDR1 is LNHDA and CDR2 is SQIVND in the germline V gene (reference sequence). The trim removed 8 bases at V and 5 bases at J, leaving 5 bases unmatched. The CDR3 sequence is 14 residues long. CDR3 sequence: CASSGTGGVDTQYF. DNA of the CDR3: TGTGCCAGTTCCGGGACAGGGGGCGTAGATACGCAGTATTTT.

This sequence joins TRBV4-3 and TRBJ2-2; D is undetermined. There are 16 residues in the CDR3. Trimming left V 0 bases short and J 1 base short, with 9 bases between. Per germline, CDR1 LGHNA and CDR2 YSLEER. Here the CDR3 reads CASSQDKDWNTGELFF. The CDR3 DNA follows: TGCGCCAGCAGCCAAGATAAAGACTGGAACACCGGGGAGCTGTTTTTT.

CDR3 bases: TGCGCCAGCAGCCGACACCTAACATCCCAGGCGTCAGTGGGTTCAGATACGCAGTATTTT. Translation gives CASSRHLTSQASVGSDTQYF. This rearrangement joins TRBV4-3 to TRBJ2-3; D gene ambiguous. V was pared by 4 bases and J by 4 bases, with 30 bases between. Germline loops: CDR1 LGHNA, CDR2 YSLEER. The CDR3 is 20 amino acids.